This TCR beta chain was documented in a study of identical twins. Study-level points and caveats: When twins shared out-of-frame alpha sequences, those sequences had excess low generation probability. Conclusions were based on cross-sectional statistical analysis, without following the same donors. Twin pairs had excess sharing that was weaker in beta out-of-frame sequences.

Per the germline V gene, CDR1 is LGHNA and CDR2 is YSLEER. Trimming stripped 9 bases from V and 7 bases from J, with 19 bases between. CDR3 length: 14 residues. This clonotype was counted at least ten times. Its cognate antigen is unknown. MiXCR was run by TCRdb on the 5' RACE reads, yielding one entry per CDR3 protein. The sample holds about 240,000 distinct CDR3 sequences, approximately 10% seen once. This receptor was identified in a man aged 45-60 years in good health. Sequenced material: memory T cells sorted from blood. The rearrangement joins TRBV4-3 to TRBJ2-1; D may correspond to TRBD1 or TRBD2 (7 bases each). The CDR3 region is CASSDREGFNEQFF. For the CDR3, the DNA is TGCGCCAGTAGCGACAGGGAGGGTTTTAATGAGCAGTTCTTC.